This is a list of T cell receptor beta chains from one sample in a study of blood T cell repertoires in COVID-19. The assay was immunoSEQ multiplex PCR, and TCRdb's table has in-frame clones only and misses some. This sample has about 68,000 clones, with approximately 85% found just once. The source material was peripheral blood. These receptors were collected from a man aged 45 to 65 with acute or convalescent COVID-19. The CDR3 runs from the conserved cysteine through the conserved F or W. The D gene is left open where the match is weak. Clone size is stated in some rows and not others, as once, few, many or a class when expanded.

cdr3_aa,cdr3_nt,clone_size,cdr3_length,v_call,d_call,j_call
CSVADRSGHEQYF,TGCAGCGTTGCGGACAGGTCCGGGCACGAGCAGTACTTC,NA,13,TRBV29-1,TRBD1,TRBJ2-7
CASRPTGGNTEAFF,TGTGCCAGCAGGCCGACAGGGGGCAACACTGAAGCTTTCTTT,once,14,TRBV28,TRBD1,TRBJ1-1
CASSENSNYGYTF,TGTGCCAGCAGTGAGAACAGTAACTATGGCTACACCTTC,NA,13,TRBV2,NA,TRBJ1-2
CASSQVWRGGNYGYTF,TGCGCCAGCAGCCAAGTATGGAGAGGGGGTAACTATGGCTACACCTTC,NA,16,TRBV4-1,NA,TRBJ1-2
CASSPRGWANEKLFF,TGCGCCAGCAGCCCGAGGGGGTGGGCTAATGAAAAACTGTTTTTT,NA,15,TRBV5-1,NA,TRBJ1-4
CASSQVTANTEAFF,TGTGCCAGCAGCCAAGTAACAGCGAACACTGAAGCTTTCTTT,NA,14,TRBV3-1/TRBV3-2,NA,TRBJ1-1
CASSRGEDRGNQPQHF,TGTGCCAGCAGCCGAGGGGAGGATCGGGGCAATCAGCCCCAGCATTTT,NA,16,TRBV11-3,NA,TRBJ1-5
CASRSTGGSGNTIYF,TGTGCCAGCAGATCTACAGGGGGCTCTGGAAACACCATATATTTT,NA,15,TRBV25-1,TRBD1,TRBJ1-3
CASSLDAGGPFRDTGELFF,TGTGCCAGCAGCTTAGACGCAGGGGGCCCTTTCCGGGACACCGGGGAGCTGTTTTTT,NA,19,TRBV11-3,TRBD1,TRBJ2-2
CASSMTSGVSDTQYF,TGTGCCAGCAGTATGACTAGCGGGGTGTCAGATACGCAGTATTTT,NA,15,TRBV2,TRBD2,TRBJ2-3
CASSEAIGTGSYGYTF,TGTGCCAGCAGTGAAGCGATCGGGACAGGTTCCTATGGCTACACCTTC,NA,16,TRBV6-1,TRBD1,TRBJ1-2
CASSQDAGSSYNEQFF,TGTGCCAGCAGCCAAGACGCAGGAAGCTCCTACAATGAGCAGTTCTTC,once,16,TRBV14,NA,TRBJ2-1
CASSPSGLVRTGELFF,TGCGCCAGCAGCCCCTCTGGACTAGTACGCACCGGGGAGCTGTTTTTT,NA,16,TRBV4-1,TRBD2,TRBJ2-2
CASSAPGGTQYF,TGTGCCAGCAGTGCCCCAGGGGGGACCCAGTACTTC,NA,12,TRBV12-3/TRBV12-4,TRBD1,TRBJ2-5
CASSAGGNTEAFF,TGTGCCAGCAGCGCAGGGGGGAACACTGAAGCTTTCTTT,NA,13,TRBV5-6,TRBD1,TRBJ1-1
CASSYEGDSTLSTDTQYF,TGTGCCAGCAGTTACGAAGGAGACTCGACTTTGAGCACAGATACGCAGTATTTT,NA,18,TRBV6-2/TRBV6-3,NA,TRBJ2-3
CASSRTENSPLHF,TGTGCCAGCAGTCGGACAGAAAATTCACCCCTCCACTTT,few,13,TRBV6-5,NA,TRBJ1-6
CASSLRGQGSYGYTF,TGTGCCAGCAGCCTTCGAGGACAGGGAAGCTATGGCTACACCTTC,NA,15,TRBV3-1/TRBV3-2,TRBD1,TRBJ1-2
CASSRTGLNTEAFF,TGTGCCAGCAGCCGCACAGGACTGAACACTGAAGCTTTCTTT,NA,14,TRBV3-1/TRBV3-2,NA,TRBJ1-1
CASSHNTGTEAFF,TGTGCCAGCAGCCACAATACAGGAACTGAAGCTTTCTTT,once,13,TRBV3-1/TRBV3-2,NA,TRBJ1-1
CATSRVGGFPNTGELFF,TGTGCCACCAGCAGAGTTGGGGGGTTCCCGAACACCGGGGAGCTGTTTTTT,NA,17,TRBV15,NA,TRBJ2-2
CASSILAGGGPDTQYF,TGCGCCAGCAGCATCCTAGCGGGGGGAGGCCCAGATACGCAGTATTTT,NA,16,TRBV5-1,TRBD2,TRBJ2-3
CASSALGARVETQYF,TGCGCCAGCAGCGCCCTTGGGGCACGGGTAGAGACCCAGTACTTC,NA,15,TRBV5-1,NA,TRBJ2-5
CASRTRQGRIGEQFF,TGTGCAAGTCGCACTCGACAGGGAAGAATCGGTGAGCAGTTCTTC,NA,15,TRBV12-2,NA,TRBJ2-1
CASSWTGWETQYF,TGCGCCAGCAGCTGGACAGGGTGGGAGACCCAGTACTTC,NA,13,TRBV5-1,TRBD1,TRBJ2-5
CAISEDRATNEKLFF,TGTGCCATCAGTGAGGACAGGGCAACTAATGAAAAACTGTTTTTT,NA,15,TRBV10-3,TRBD1,TRBJ1-4
CATSKTGIRGYTF,TGTGCCACCAGTAAGACAGGGATTCGTGGCTACACCTTC,NA,13,TRBV24-1,TRBD1,TRBJ1-2
CASSLVYGTSGGAVYF,TGTGCCAGCAGCTTAGTTTACGGGACTAGCGGGGGGGCCGTCTATTTT,NA,16,TRBV11-2,TRBD2,TRBJ2-3
CASSLKGTGGYTF,TGTGCCAGCAGCTTAAAGGGGACAGGAGGCTACACCTTC,NA,13,TRBV7-2,TRBD1,TRBJ1-2
CASSLTSGGFYEQYF,TGCGCCAGCAGCCTCACTAGCGGGGGCTTCTACGAGCAGTACTTC,NA,15,TRBV10-2,TRBD2,TRBJ2-7
CAWRNGIEAFF,TGTGCCTGGAGAAACGGGATTGAAGCTTTCTTT,NA,11,TRBV30,NA,TRBJ1-1
CASRAGTATEAFF,TGTGCCAGCAGGGCCGGGACAGCCACTGAAGCTTTCTTT,many,13,TRBV2,TRBD1,TRBJ1-1
CASSPNVRGVGPDTQYF,TGTGCCAGCTCGCCCAACGTCCGGGGGGTTGGCCCAGATACGCAGTATTTT,NA,17,TRBV18,TRBD2,TRBJ2-3
CASSHLSGERETQYF,TGTGCCAGCAGCCACCTAAGCGGAGAGAGGGAGACCCAGTACTTC,NA,15,TRBV3-1/TRBV3-2,NA,TRBJ2-5
CASSPYGQGDEAQHF,TGTGCCAGCAGCCCATACGGACAGGGGGACGAGGCCCAGCATTTT,NA,15,TRBV5-6,TRBD1,TRBJ1-5
CASSETSGGWNTGELFF,TGTGCCAGCAGTGAAACTAGCGGGGGGTGGAACACCGGGGAGCTGTTTTTT,few,17,TRBV6-1,TRBD2,TRBJ2-2
CASSDRVAGELFF,TGCGCCAGCAGCGACAGGGTGGCCGGGGAGCTGTTTTTT,NA,13,TRBV5-1,TRBD1,TRBJ2-2
CATSPTGFGEKLFF,TGTGCCACCAGCCCGACAGGGTTTGGGGAAAAACTGTTTTTT,NA,14,TRBV15,TRBD1,TRBJ1-4
CASSQDGRSYNSPLHF,TGCGCCAGCAGCCAAGATGGGAGATCCTATAATTCACCCCTCCACTTT,once,16,TRBV4-1,NA,TRBJ1-6
CASSQKTGGRGETQYF,TGTGCCAGCAGCCAGAAGACAGGGGGCCGTGGAGAGACCCAGTACTTC,few,16,TRBV13,TRBD1,TRBJ2-5
CASSILADTDTQYF,TGTGCCAGCAGCATTCTAGCGGACACAGATACGCAGTATTTT,NA,14,TRBV11-3,TRBD2,TRBJ2-3
CASSEEVAGGDTQYF,TGTGCCAGCAGTGAAGAGGTAGCGGGGGGAGATACGCAGTATTTT,NA,15,TRBV2,TRBD2,TRBJ2-3
CASSGERTDTQYF,TGTGCCAGTTCAGGGGAAAGGACAGATACGCAGTATTTT,NA,13,TRBV6-5,NA,TRBJ2-3
CASSASRETQYF,TGTGCCAGCAGTGCTTCTCGAGAGACCCAGTACTTC,NA,12,TRBV2,NA,TRBJ2-5
CASSLDLQVGKAFF,TGTGCCAGCAGCTTAGATCTCCAGGTCGGTAAAGCTTTCTTT,NA,14,TRBV11-2,NA,TRBJ1-1
CASRGQLYNEQFF,TGTGCCAGCAGGGGACAGCTTTACAATGAGCAGTTCTTC,NA,13,TRBV6-5,TRBD1,TRBJ2-1
CAWSRDRGKEQYF,TGTGCCTGGAGTAGGGACAGGGGTAAGGAGCAGTACTTC,NA,13,TRBV30,TRBD1,TRBJ2-7
CASSFLSGANVLTF,TGTGCCAGCAGTTTCTTGTCTGGGGCCAACGTCCTGACTTTC,once,14,TRBV27,NA,TRBJ2-6